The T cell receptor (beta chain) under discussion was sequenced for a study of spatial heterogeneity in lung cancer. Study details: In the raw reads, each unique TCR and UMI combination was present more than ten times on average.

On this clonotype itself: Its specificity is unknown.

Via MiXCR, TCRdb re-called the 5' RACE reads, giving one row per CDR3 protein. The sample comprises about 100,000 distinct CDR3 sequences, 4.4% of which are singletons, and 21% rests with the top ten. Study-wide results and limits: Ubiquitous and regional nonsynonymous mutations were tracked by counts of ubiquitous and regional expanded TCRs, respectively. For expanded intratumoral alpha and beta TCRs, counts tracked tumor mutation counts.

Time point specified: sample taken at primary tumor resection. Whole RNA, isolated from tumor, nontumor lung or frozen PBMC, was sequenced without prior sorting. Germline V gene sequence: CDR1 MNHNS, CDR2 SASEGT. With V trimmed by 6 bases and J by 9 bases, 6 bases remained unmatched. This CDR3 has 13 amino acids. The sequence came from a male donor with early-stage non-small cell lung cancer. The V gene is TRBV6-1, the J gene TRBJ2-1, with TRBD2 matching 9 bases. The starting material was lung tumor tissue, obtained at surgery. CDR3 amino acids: CASRGSGSREQFF. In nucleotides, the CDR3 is TGTGCCAGCAGAGGTAGCGGGAGCCGTGAGCAGTTCTTC.